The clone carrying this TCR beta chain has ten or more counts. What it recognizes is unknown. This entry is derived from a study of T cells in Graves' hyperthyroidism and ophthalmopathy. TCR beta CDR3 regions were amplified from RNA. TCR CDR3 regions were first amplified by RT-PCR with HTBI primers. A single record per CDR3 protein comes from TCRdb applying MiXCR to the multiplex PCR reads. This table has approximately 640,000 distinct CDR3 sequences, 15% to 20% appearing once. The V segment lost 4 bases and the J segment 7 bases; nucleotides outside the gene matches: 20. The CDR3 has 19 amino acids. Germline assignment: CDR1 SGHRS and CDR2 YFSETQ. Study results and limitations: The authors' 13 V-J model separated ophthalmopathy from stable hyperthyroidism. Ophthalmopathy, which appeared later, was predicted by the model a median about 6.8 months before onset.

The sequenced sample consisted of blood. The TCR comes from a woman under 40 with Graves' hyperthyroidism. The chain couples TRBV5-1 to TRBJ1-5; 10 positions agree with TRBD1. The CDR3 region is CASSLRPATGGESLQPQHF. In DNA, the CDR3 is TGCGCCAGCAGCCTGCGACCGGCGACAGGGGGCGAGTCCTTGCAGCCCCAGCATTTT.